The rows below give T cell receptor beta chains drawn from one sample of a study of cytomegalovirus exposure and HLA in healthy donors. Profiled with immunoSEQ multiplex PCR; TCRdb holds only in-frame clones, not every one. The sample records under 70,000 clones, over 75% being singletons. The specimen was PBMCs. These receptors were obtained from a male donor in good health and CMV-seropositive. The CDR3 runs from the conserved cysteine through the conserved F or W. A D gene is named only where the DNA matches it firmly. Clone sizes are given selectively: once, few, many, or a class where the clone is expanded.

j_gene: TRBJ2-2
v_gene: TRBV4-3
abundance: .
d_gene: TRBD2
CDR3nt: TGCGCCAGCAGCCAACTTGACGGGGGGGTCGTAAACACCGGGGAGCTGTTTTTT
CDR3aa: CASSQLDGGVVNTGELFF

j_gene: TRBJ1-2
v_gene: TRBV6-5
abundance: once
d_gene: .
CDR3nt: TGTGCCAGCAGCGGGGTGGTAAACTATGGCTACACCTTC
CDR3aa: CASSGVVNYGYTF

j_gene: TRBJ1-3
v_gene: TRBV5-6
abundance: .
d_gene: .
CDR3nt: TGTGCCAGCAGCTTGGCCTATTTTTCTGGAAACACCATATATTTT
CDR3aa: CASSLAYFSGNTIYF

j_gene: TRBJ1-2
v_gene: TRBV27
abundance: .
d_gene: .
CDR3nt: TGTGCCAGCAGTCATTCGGGTCAAACCCCCTATGGCTACACCTTC
CDR3aa: CASSHSGQTPYGYTF

j_gene: TRBJ2-1
v_gene: TRBV10-3
abundance: .
d_gene: TRBD2
CDR3nt: TGTGCCACCAGTCAGGTAGCGGGGGCATACAATGAGCAGTTCTTC
CDR3aa: CATSQVAGAYNEQFF

j_gene: TRBJ1-2
v_gene: TRBV7-2
abundance: .
d_gene: .
CDR3nt: TGTGCCAGCACCCCGGGGGGGGATGGCTACACCTTC
CDR3aa: CASTPGGDGYTF

j_gene: TRBJ2-2
v_gene: TRBV4-1
abundance: once
d_gene: TRBD1
CDR3nt: TGCGCCAGCAGCCAATGGACAGGGGGAAACACCGGGGAGCTGTTTTTT
CDR3aa: CASSQWTGGNTGELFF

j_gene: TRBJ1-6
v_gene: TRBV7-6
abundance: .
d_gene: TRBD1
CDR3nt: TGTGCCAGCAGTCTACAGGGGGTGCATTCACCCCTCCACTTT
CDR3aa: CASSLQGVHSPLHF

j_gene: TRBJ1-1
v_gene: TRBV18
abundance: .
d_gene: .
CDR3nt: TGTGCCAGCTCACCACAAAACAGAAACACTGAAGCTTTCTTT
CDR3aa: CASSPQNRNTEAFF

j_gene: TRBJ2-6
v_gene: TRBV19
abundance: .
d_gene: .
CDR3nt: TGTGCCAGTACCGGCCTCGGAGGGGTCTCTGGGGCCAACGTCCTGACTTTC
CDR3aa: CASTGLGGVSGANVLTF

j_gene: TRBJ1-5
v_gene: TRBV7-9
abundance: .
d_gene: TRBD1
CDR3nt: TGTGCCAGCAGCTTATCAGGGGGTAAGGGAAATCAGCCCCAGCATTTT
CDR3aa: CASSLSGGKGNQPQHF

j_gene: TRBJ1-4
v_gene: TRBV5-1
abundance: .
d_gene: TRBD1
CDR3nt: TGCGCCAGCAGAGAAACAGGGGGTGCTAATGAAAAACTGTTTTTT
CDR3aa: CASRETGGANEKLFF

j_gene: TRBJ2-1
v_gene: TRBV7-7
abundance: few
d_gene: TRBD2
CDR3nt: TGTGCCAGCAGCGAAGGGGCGGGGGGCACCTACAATGAGCAGTTCTTC
CDR3aa: CASSEGAGGTYNEQFF

j_gene: TRBJ2-3
v_gene: TRBV5-1
abundance: .
d_gene: .
CDR3nt: TGCGCCAGCAGTCGGCTAGCTCTCACAGATACGCAGTATTTT
CDR3aa: CASSRLALTDTQYF

j_gene: TRBJ1-6
v_gene: TRBV7-6
abundance: .
d_gene: TRBD1
CDR3nt: TGTGCCAGCAGCACGGGACAGGGTGTTAACTCACCCCTCCACTTT
CDR3aa: CASSTGQGVNSPLHF

j_gene: TRBJ1-2
v_gene: TRBV7-2
abundance: .
d_gene: TRBD1
CDR3nt: TGTGCCAGCAGCTTCCGGGACAGGGGGCTCCTGTATGGCTACACCTTC
CDR3aa: CASSFRDRGLLYGYTF

j_gene: TRBJ1-3
v_gene: TRBV30
abundance: .
d_gene: .
CDR3nt: TGTGCCTGGAGTGTCCGTGCGTCCGGAAACACCATATATTTT
CDR3aa: CAWSVRASGNTIYF

j_gene: TRBJ1-5
v_gene: TRBV10-3
abundance: few
d_gene: .
CDR3nt: TGTGCCATCAGTGAGTCGACTTCAAAGCCCCAGCATTTT
CDR3aa: CAISESTSKPQHF

j_gene: TRBJ2-3
v_gene: TRBV11-3
abundance: .
d_gene: TRBD2
CDR3nt: TGTGCCAGCAGCACTAGCGGGGGATTCACAGATACGCAGTATTTT
CDR3aa: CASSTSGGFTDTQYF

j_gene: TRBJ1-5
v_gene: TRBV7-2
abundance: .
d_gene: TRBD1
CDR3nt: TGTGCCAGCAGCTTTCGACAGGGAGGCAATCAGCCCCAGCATTTT
CDR3aa: CASSFRQGGNQPQHF

j_gene: TRBJ1-1
v_gene: TRBV7-2
abundance: .
d_gene: .
CDR3nt: TGTGCCAGCAGCTTAGTCGTCCAGGGGATGAACACTGAAGCTTTCTTT
CDR3aa: CASSLVVQGMNTEAFF

j_gene: TRBJ1-2
v_gene: TRBV11-2
abundance: .
d_gene: TRBD1
CDR3nt: TGTGCCAGCAGCCCGAGACAGGGGCCCAACTATGGCTACACCTTC
CDR3aa: CASSPRQGPNYGYTF

j_gene: TRBJ2-1
v_gene: TRBV5-1
abundance: .
d_gene: TRBD2
CDR3nt: TGCGCCAGCAGCCCGGGGCGGGGGGTTGCCAATGAGCAGTTCTTC
CDR3aa: CASSPGRGVANEQFF

j_gene: TRBJ2-7
v_gene: TRBV13
abundance: once
d_gene: TRBD1
CDR3nt: TGTGCCAGCAGCCCGGCGGACAGGAGCTACGAGCAGTACTTC
CDR3aa: CASSPADRSYEQYF

j_gene: TRBJ1-1
v_gene: TRBV5-5
abundance: .
d_gene: .
CDR3nt: TGTGCCAGCAGCTTGCATCAGGGGACCACTGAAGCTTTCTTT
CDR3aa: CASSLHQGTTEAFF

j_gene: TRBJ1-6
v_gene: TRBV6-1
abundance: .
d_gene: .
CDR3nt: TGTGCCAGCAGGCAGTTCACCCCTAATTCACCCCTCCACTTT
CDR3aa: CASRQFTPNSPLHF

j_gene: TRBJ2-2
v_gene: TRBV11-1
abundance: .
d_gene: .
CDR3nt: TGTGCCAGCAGCCCCGGACTCAACACCGGGGAGCTGTTTTTT
CDR3aa: CASSPGLNTGELFF

j_gene: TRBJ1-3
v_gene: TRBV9
abundance: few
d_gene: .
CDR3nt: TGTGCCAGCAGCGTAGGGGGGCAAGGAAACACCATATATTTT
CDR3aa: CASSVGGQGNTIYF

j_gene: TRBJ1-1
v_gene: TRBV21-1
abundance: .
d_gene: .
CDR3nt: TGTGCCAGCAGCAAAGGCGGGGGGTACACTGAAGCTTTCTTT
CDR3aa: CASSKGGGYTEAFF

j_gene: TRBJ2-7
v_gene: TRBV28
abundance: once
d_gene: .
CDR3nt: TGTGCCAGCACTCTTCCAGGGTATTACGAGCAGTACTTC
CDR3aa: CASTLPGYYEQYF